The clone carrying this T cell receptor beta chain was detected a few times. The length of the CDR3 is 13 residues. CDR1 and CDR2 from the germline V gene are MNHNY and SVGAGI (reference sequence). Trimming removed 3 bases from V and 6 bases from J, with 11 bases in between. None of the patients had undergone any treatment ahead of thyroid surgery. The sample belongs to a study of metastatic and nonmetastatic thyroid tumors. Study-wide context: Patients with malignant and benign thyroid disease provided blood and tumor or nodule tissue, whose repertoires were compared.

Using MiXCR, TCRdb reanalyzed the PCR reads. The data show about 15,000 clones, with approximately 23% seen just once and 12% held by the top ten. The sequencing input was tumor tissue. The receptor comes from a female donor with papillary thyroid cancer or a benign thyroid nodule (not recorded which). Some clones in this sample may be carry-over from other donors' samples. The chain has TRBV6-6 and TRBJ1-1, with a tentative D call TRBD1 (6 bases). The CDR3 coding sequence is TGTGCCAGCAGTTATTTTACAGGGTCTGAAGCTTTCTTT. Its translation: CASSYFTGSEAFF.